The next 15 T cell receptor beta chains were all read from a single sample in a study of early T cells in non-severe SARS-CoV-2 infection. TCRdb passed the 5' RACE reads through MiXCR, listing each CDR3 protein once. This table holds roughly 53,000 distinct CDR3 sequences, around 9.3% found once. Sequencing was performed on whole blood, taken at baseline. The source is an adult who was a healthcare worker with PCR-confirmed SARS-CoV-2 infection or an uninfected control (not recorded which).

CDR3 sequence reads: CASSLGVAPYNEQFF. The DNA for the CDR3 is TGTGCCAGCAGCTTAGGTGTGGCCCCCTACAATGAGCAGTTCTTC. The V and J genes are TRBV7-2 and TRBJ2-1; no firm D call. The V end was cut by 1 base, the J end by 2 bases, with 9 bases between. This CDR3 region has 15 residues. Germline CDR1 is SGHTA and CDR2 is FQGNSA.

This clonotype has at least ten counts. V usage is TRBV2 and J usage is TRBJ2-5; 13 nucleotides agree with TRBD2. The CDR3 has 20 amino acids. Germline V gene lookup returns CDR1 SNHLY and CDR2 FYNNEI. After removal of 4 bases from V and 5 bases from J, the junction contained 19 bases not matched to a gene. The CDR3 sequence is CASSVVRSLTSGGARETQYF. The CDR3 nucleotides are TGTGCCAGCAGTGTAGTACGGAGCCTAACTAGCGGGGGGGCTCGGGAGACCCAGTACTTC.

V and J are TRBV7-8 and TRBJ2-2, with D maybe TRBD2 (6 bases). The CDR3 has 18 amino acids. V was cut by 4 bases and J by 1 base, with 19 bases left in between. CDR1 SGHVS and CDR2 FQNEAQ come from the germline V gene. The CDR3 sequence is CASSSLPGGEWNTGELFF. The CDR3 bases are TGTGCCAGCAGCTCCCTCCCCGGCGGGGAGTGGAACACCGGGGAGCTGTTTTTT.

The chain joins TRBV24-1 to TRBJ2-1; D possibly corresponds to TRBD2 (6 bases). Trimming left V 4 bases short and J 9 bases short, with 18 bases between. Germline V gene sequence: CDR1 KGHDR, CDR2 SFDVKD. The CDR3 contains 15 residues. In nucleotides, the CDR3 is TGTGCCACCAGTGACCGACTAGGACTTTCGTCTGAGCAGTTCTTC. It is translated as CATSDRLGLSSEQFF.

This clonotype was found many times. The chain employs TRBV6-5 and TRBJ2-7; 8 bases match TRBD2. CDR3 length: 15 residues. Trimming at V came to 6 bases and at J to 2 bases, leaving 9 bases not matched to a gene. Germline-derived CDR1 and CDR2 are MNHEY and SVGAGI. CDR3 sequence reads: CASSLVAGNAYEQYF. The CDR3 coding sequence is TGTGCCAGCAGCCTAGTAGCGGGAAATGCCTACGAGCAGTACTTC.

At least ten counts were recorded for this clonotype. The gene calls are TRBV19 and TRBJ1-5; possible D gene TRBD1, 5 bases. Per the germline V gene, CDR1 is LNHDA and CDR2 is SQIVND (reference sequence). V was pared by 4 bases and J by 8 bases, with 21 bases between. The length of the CDR3 is 16 residues. The CDR3 sequence is CASSKLGTGPKKPQHF. The CDR3 DNA reads as TGTGCCAGTAGTAAGTTAGGGACCGGCCCGAAGAAGCCCCAGCATTTT.

This clonotype has more than one count but fewer than ten. The V and J genes are TRBV6-6 and TRBJ1-6; TRBD1 is a possible D gene (5 bases). The CDR3 is 13 amino acids. The V end was cut by 3 bases, the J end by 11 bases, with 11 bases between. Germline V CDR1 and CDR2: MNHNY, SVGAGI (reference sequence). The CDR3 reads CASSYWGEPPLHF. CDR3 sequence (DNA): TGTGCCAGCAGTTATTGGGGGGAACCACCCCTCCACTTT.

This chain links TRBV20-1 with TRBJ1-3, with TRBD1 matching over 7 bases. With 1 base clipped from V and 16 bases from J, the junction kept 13 bases outside the gene matches. The CDR3 runs to 13 residues. Germline values: CDR1 DFQATT, CDR2 SNEGSKA (reference sequence). In nucleotides, the CDR3 is TGCAGTGCTAGAGCTACGGGACAGCCTCTTATCTATTTT. Translation: CSARATGQPLIYF.

CDR3 DNA sequence: TGCAGTGCTAGAGTCGCTCCGGGACAGGACCAATTGAACACTGAAGCTTTCTTT. Protein product: CSARVAPGQDQLNTEAFF. The chain uses TRBV20-1 and TRBJ1-1; 8 nucleotides line up with TRBD1. The CDR3 runs to 18 residues. V dropped 1 base and J dropped 0; count of bases not matched to a gene: 13. CDR1 DFQATT and CDR2 SNEGSKA come from the germline V gene (reference sequence).

Only a few counts were recorded for this clonotype. This chain links TRBV29-1 with TRBJ2-1, with D unresolved. The CDR3 extends over 11 amino acids. Trimming stripped 6 bases from V and 9 bases from J, with 12 bases between. Germline CDR1 and CDR2: SQVTM and ANQGSEA. The CDR3: CSVLADGEQFF. The CDR3 DNA reads TGCAGCGTCCTTGCGGACGGTGAGCAGTTCTTC.

CDR3 protein: CAWSGGTAYEQYF. DNA for the CDR3: TGTGCCTGGAGTGGCGGGACCGCCTACGAGCAGTACTTC. The chain uses TRBV30 and TRBJ2-7; the D gene is possibly TRBD2 (6 bases). V was pared by 1 base and J by 2 bases, with 9 bases between. CDR1 is GTSNPN, CDR2 SVGIG, per germline (reference sequence). CDR3 length: 13 amino acids.

This clonotype is judged medium-sized. The chain recombines TRBV27 with TRBJ2-2; no reliable D call. The CDR3 consists of 11 residues. The V gene's germline CDR1 is MNHEY and CDR2 SMNVEV (reference sequence). V was trimmed by 4 bases and J by 5 bases, leaving 2 bases between them. CDR3 loop: CASSSTGELFF. DNA for the CDR3: TGTGCCAGCAGTTCTACCGGGGAGCTGTTTTTT.

V usage is TRBV5-4 and J usage is TRBJ2-2; 8 bases map to TRBD1. V lost 3 bases, J lost 3 bases, and 1 base stayed unmatched. Germline loops: CDR1 SGHNT, CDR2 YYREEE (reference sequence). The CDR3 length is 14 residues. The CDR3 region has the DNA TGTGCCAGCAGCTCGACAGGGGACACCGGGGAGCTGTTTTTT. This sequence encodes CASSSTGDTGELFF.

This clonotype was seen a few times. The chain recombines TRBV19 with TRBJ2-7, with unresolved D. The CDR3 consists of 14 residues. Trimming took 2 bases from V and 2 from J, leaving 10 bases between them. The germline V gene has CDR1 LNHDA and CDR2 SQIVND (reference sequence). This chain's CDR3 is CASSISAVTYEQYF. CDR3 DNA sequence: TGTGCCAGTAGTATATCTGCAGTGACCTACGAGCAGTACTTC.

V usage is TRBV3-2 and J usage is TRBJ2-7; TRBD1, as called in the table, went unchecked against the DNA. TRBV3-2 constitutes a pseudogene. This CDR3 has 19 amino acids. CDR3 DNA: TGTGCCAGCAGCCAAGTGCCCCTGACTAAGTGGGGGCCTTCCTACGAGCAGTACTTC. It encodes CASSQVPLTKWGPSYEQYF.